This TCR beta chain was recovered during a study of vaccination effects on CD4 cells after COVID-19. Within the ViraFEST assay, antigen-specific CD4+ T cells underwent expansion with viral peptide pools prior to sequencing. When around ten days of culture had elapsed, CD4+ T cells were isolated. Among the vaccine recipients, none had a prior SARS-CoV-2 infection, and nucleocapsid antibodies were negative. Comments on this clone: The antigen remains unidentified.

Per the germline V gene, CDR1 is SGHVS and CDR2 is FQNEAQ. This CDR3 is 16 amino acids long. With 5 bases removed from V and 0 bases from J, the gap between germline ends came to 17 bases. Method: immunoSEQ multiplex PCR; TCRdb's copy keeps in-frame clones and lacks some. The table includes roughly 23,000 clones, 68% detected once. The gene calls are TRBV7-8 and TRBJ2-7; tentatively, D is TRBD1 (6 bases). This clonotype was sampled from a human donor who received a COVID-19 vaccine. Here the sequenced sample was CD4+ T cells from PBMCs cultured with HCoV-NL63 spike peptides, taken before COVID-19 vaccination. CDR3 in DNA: TGTGCCAGCAGCCGCGTCAGGGGTCCGAGCTCCTACGAGCAGTACTTC. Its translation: CASSRVRGPSSYEQYF.